The rows below give T cell receptor beta chains drawn from one sample of a study of T cell repertoires in cytomegalovirus infection. TCRdb re-analysed the reads in MiXCR, keeping a single row per CDR3 protein. The sample records about 920,000 distinct CDR3 sequences, about a third being singletons. No antigen has been assigned to these receptors. Sample: cultured CD8+ T cells from PBMCs, taken from culture after CMV antigen stimulation. The source is a human donor in good health (CMV status not recorded). Some clones in this sample may be carry-over from other donors' samples. CDR3s include the opening cysteine and the closing phenylalanine or tryptophan. The order of the fields is J gene, V gene, clone size, D gene, CDR3 DNA, CDR3 protein. A D gene is named only where the DNA matches it firmly. Clone size is stated in some rows and not others, as once, few, many or a class when expanded.

>TRBJ1-4|TRBV7-9|few|.
TGTGCCAGCAGCCCTACGGGGGCCGTTGGAGGGGGTGAAAAACTGTTTTTT
CASSPTGAVGGGEKLFF
>TRBJ2-3|TRBV14|.|.
TGTGCCAGCAGCCAAGGGAACACGCAGTATTTT
CASSQGNTQYF
>TRBJ2-3|TRBV7-6|many|TRBD2
TGTGCCAGCAGCCCGCGAGCGGGGGGAACAGATACGCAGTATTTT
CASSPRAGGTDTQYF
>TRBJ1-2|TRBV7-6|.|.
TGTGCCAGCAGCCCACCGAGCGGGGCCATAAACTATGGCTACACCTTC
CASSPPSGAINYGYTF
>TRBJ1-1|TRBV7-9|few|.
TGTGCCAGCATCATGGACAGAAACACTGAAGCTTTCTTT
CASIMDRNTEAFF
>TRBJ2-3|TRBV6-4|many|.
TGTGCCAGCAGCAAAACGGGCAGCACAGATACGCAGTATTTT
CASSKTGSTDTQYF
>TRBJ2-5|TRBV12-3/TRBV12-4|few|.
TGTGCCAGCAGCTCCCCCGGGGCTAGAGAGACCCAGTACTTC
CASSSPGARETQYF
>TRBJ2-4|TRBV10-1|.|.
TGCGCCAGCAGTGCTAGCCTAGCCAAAAACATTCAGTACTTC
CASSASLAKNIQYF
>TRBJ2-2|TRBV10-3|.|TRBD2
TGTGCCATCAGTTACAACGGGGGGGCCATTATTGAAATAGGGGAGCTGTTTTTT
CAISYNGGAIIEIGELFF
>TRBJ1-1|TRBV15|.|.
TGTGCCACCAGCGAGGGAGGCAACACTGAAGCTTTCTTT
CATSEGGNTEAFF
>TRBJ2-1|TRBV7-6|.|.
TGTGCCAGCAGCTCCACCGACAGGCTGTCCTACAATGAGCAGTTGTTC
CASSSTDRLSYNEQLF
>TRBJ2-7|TRBV19|few|.
TGTGCCAGTAGTATAGGTCAGGGAAACGAGCAGTACTTC
CASSIGQGNEQYF
>TRBJ1-5|TRBV27|few|.
TGTGCCAGCAGTTTATTCGGTAGCAATCAGCCCCAGCATTTT
CASSLFGSNQPQHF
>TRBJ1-1|TRBV7-9|few|.
TGCGGCCTCGGATGGGGCGTAACGGCTGAAGCTTTCTTT
CGLGWGVTAEAFF
>TRBJ1-6|TRBV15|few|.
TGTGCCACCAGCAGCCTGCGGGGGCGGGCCCTCCACTTT
CATSSLRGRALHF
>TRBJ1-1|TRBV6-1|.|.
TGTGCCAGCAGTGTAACCGTGGGGAATTCTAACACTGAAGCTTTCTTT
CASSVTVGNSNTEAFF
>TRBJ1-6|TRBV7-6|.|.
TGTGCCAGTACCGAAGAGGGATTAGGGTCACCCCTCCACTTT
CASTEEGLGSPLHF
>TRBJ2-1|TRBV15|few|.
TGTGCCACCAGCGGAAGGGGGGTAAATGAGCAGTTCTTC
CATSGRGVNEQFF
>TRBJ2-1|TRBV15|.|.
TGTGCCACCAGCAGCCCCGGGACCCAAGGGGATGGTGAGCAGTTCTTC
CATSSPGTQGDGEQFF
>TRBJ2-1|TRBV7-9|.|TRBD1
TGTGCCAGGCAACAGGGGGTCGATGAGCAGTTCTTC
CARQQGVDEQFF
>TRBJ2-2|TRBV14|few|.
TGTGCCAGCAGCCAAGAAGTCGGTACCGGGGAGCTGTTTTTT
CASSQEVGTGELFF
>TRBJ2-5|TRBV20-1|.|TRBD2
TGCAGTGCCAGTGGGGGGGGAAGTGGGCAAGAGACCCAGTACTTC
CSASGGGSGQETQYF
>TRBJ2-1|TRBV6-4|.|TRBD1
TGTGCCAGCAGCCCCGGGACAGGGGAATTCTTCTACAATGAGCAGTTCTTC
CASSPGTGEFFYNEQFF
>TRBJ2-2|TRBV11-1|few|.
TGTGCCAGCAGCCCCCAGTGGGGTCCGAACACCGGGGAGCTGTTTTTT
CASSPQWGPNTGELFF
>TRBJ2-5|TRBV29-1|few|.
TGCAGCGTTGAAGAGGGGAAGACCCAGTACTTC
CSVEEGKTQYF
>TRBJ2-2|TRBV29-1|.|.
TGCAGCGTTGATTGGGGGGCCGGGGAGCTGTTTTTT
CSVDWGAGELFF
>TRBJ1-6|TRBV7-6|.|.
TGTGCCAGCAGCCACAATAATTCACCCCTCCACTTT
CASSHNNSPLHF
>TRBJ2-2|TRBV4-3|.|.
TGCGCCAGCAGCCAAGATCACTGGGAGAACACCGGGGAGCTGTTTTTT
CASSQDHWENTGELFF
>TRBJ2-2|TRBV7-6|few|.
TGTGCCAGCAGCTTAGAAAGGGGCAGGGTGTATACCGGGGAGCTGTTTTTT
CASSLERGRVYTGELFF
>TRBJ1-1|TRBV7-8|many|TRBD1
TGTGCCAGCAGCCCACCGACAGGGATGAACACTGAAGCTTTCTTT
CASSPPTGMNTEAFF
>TRBJ2-2|TRBV12-3/TRBV12-4|.|TRBD1
TGTGCCAGCACTCAACACAGGGGCACCGGGGAGCTGTTTTTT
CASTQHRGTGELFF
>TRBJ2-1|TRBV11-2|few|TRBD2
TGTGCCAGCAGCTGGTGGACTAGCGGGGTGAGCTCCTACAATGAGCAGTTCTTC
CASSWWTSGVSSYNEQFF
>TRBJ2-1|TRBV7-6|.|TRBD2
TGTGCCAGCAGCACTCCCCCTAGCGGGTCCTCCTACAATGAGCAGTTCTTC
CASSTPPSGSSYNEQFF
>TRBJ1-1|TRBV20-1|.|.
TGCAGTGTTCTTATAAGTGGAGAAGCTTTCTTT
CSVLISGEAFF
>TRBJ1-1|TRBV12-3/TRBV12-4|.|.
TGTGCCAGCAGTCAGCGGGCCGGTGGGGCTTTCTTT
CASSQRAGGAFF
>TRBJ2-1|TRBV6-6|.|.
TGTGCCAGCAGTTACTCTTCTGAGGGGCACAATGAGCAGTTCTTC
CASSYSSEGHNEQFF
>TRBJ2-1|TRBV27|.|.
TGTGCCAGCAGTTTAGACCCCTCCAAGTTCAGGGACAATGAGCAGTTCTTC
CASSLDPSKFRDNEQFF
>TRBJ2-1|TRBV6-2/TRBV6-3|few|.
TGTGCCAGCAAAGCCCCGTACTCCTACAATGAGCAGTTCTTC
CASKAPYSYNEQFF
>TRBJ2-7|TRBV12-3/TRBV12-4|.|.
TGTGCCAACCGGGGCTCCGAGCAGTACTTC
CANRGSEQYF
>TRBJ1-1|TRBV3-1|.|.
TGTGCCAGCAGCCAAGGCTCAGTCTCCAACACTGAAGCTTTCTTT
CASSQGSVSNTEAFF